Listed below are T cell receptor beta chains from one sample, sequenced in a study of blood T cell repertoires in COVID-19. The table came from immunoSEQ multiplex PCR; TCRdb's copy has only in-frame clones and leaves some out. The sample includes about 240,000 clones, over 80% of them seen just once. Sequenced sample: peripheral blood. The source is a man aged 30 to 39 who had recovered from COVID-19. The CDR3 runs from the conserved cysteine through the conserved F or W. D genes are given only for firm matches. Size is stated for part of the rows, as once, few or many counts, or as a class when the clone is expanded.

j_call: TRBJ1-6
v_call: TRBV11-1
clone_size: -
d_call: TRBD1
cdr3_aa: CASSFGDRSYNSPLHF
cdr3_nt: TGTGCCAGCAGCTTCGGGGACAGATCCTATAATTCACCCCTCCACTTT

j_call: TRBJ1-2
v_call: TRBV10-3
clone_size: -
d_call: TRBD1
cdr3_aa: CAITQGADGYTF
cdr3_nt: TGTGCCATCACCCAGGGGGCCGATGGCTACACCTTC

j_call: TRBJ2-7
v_call: TRBV6-6
clone_size: once
d_call: -
cdr3_aa: CASGRDTNYEQYF
cdr3_nt: TGTGCCAGCGGCCGGGACACAAACTACGAGCAGTACTTC

j_call: TRBJ1-2
v_call: TRBV4-2
clone_size: few
d_call: TRBD1
cdr3_aa: CASSPDRANYGYTF
cdr3_nt: TGTGCCAGCAGCCCAGACAGGGCTAACTATGGCTACACCTTC

j_call: TRBJ1-4
v_call: TRBV11-2
clone_size: -
d_call: -
cdr3_aa: CASSPAGGEKLFF
cdr3_nt: TGTGCCAGCAGCCCCGCGGGAGGCGAAAAACTGTTTTTT

j_call: TRBJ1-2
v_call: TRBV5-6
clone_size: -
d_call: TRBD1
cdr3_aa: CASSLGQGGGGYTF
cdr3_nt: TGTGCCAGCAGCTTAGGACAGGGAGGAGGCGGCTACACCTTC

j_call: TRBJ1-5
v_call: TRBV5-5
clone_size: -
d_call: -
cdr3_aa: CASSLTARAPQHF
cdr3_nt: TGTGCCAGCAGCTTGACGGCCAGGGCGCCCCAGCATTTT

j_call: TRBJ2-5
v_call: TRBV7-3
clone_size: -
d_call: TRBD2
cdr3_aa: CASSLWASGGRETQYF
cdr3_nt: TGTGCCAGCAGCTTATGGGCTAGCGGGGGTCGGGAGACCCAGTACTTC

j_call: TRBJ2-1
v_call: TRBV5-4
clone_size: -
d_call: TRBD2
cdr3_aa: CASSLTGGPGNEQFF
cdr3_nt: TGTGCCAGCAGCTTGACGGGGGGGCCGGGGAATGAGCAGTTCTTC

j_call: TRBJ2-4
v_call: TRBV3-1/TRBV3-2
clone_size: -
d_call: -
cdr3_aa: CASSLGRLAKNIQYF
cdr3_nt: TGTGCCAGCAGCCTGGGCCGGCTAGCCAAAAACATTCAGTACTTC

j_call: TRBJ2-2
v_call: TRBV5-1
clone_size: -
d_call: -
cdr3_aa: CASSLARVTNTGELFF
cdr3_nt: TGCGCCAGCAGCCTGGCTCGGGTCACCAACACCGGGGAGCTGTTTTTT

j_call: TRBJ2-1
v_call: TRBV7-7
clone_size: -
d_call: TRBD2
cdr3_aa: CASSLSGGANEQFF
cdr3_nt: TGTGCCAGCAGCCTTAGCGGGGGGGCGAATGAGCAGTTCTTC

j_call: TRBJ1-6
v_call: TRBV11-2
clone_size: -
d_call: -
cdr3_aa: CASSPSRTLHF
cdr3_nt: TGTGCCAGCAGCCCCTCGAGGACCCTCCACTTT

j_call: TRBJ2-2
v_call: TRBV6-5
clone_size: -
d_call: -
cdr3_aa: CASKKDGGSRGELFF
cdr3_nt: TGTGCCAGCAAGAAGGATGGAGGGAGTCGCGGGGAGCTGTTTTTT

j_call: TRBJ2-5
v_call: TRBV5-6
clone_size: -
d_call: TRBD2
cdr3_aa: CASSPGLAPVVQETQYF
cdr3_nt: TGTGCCAGCAGTCCCGGACTAGCCCCCGTCGTCCAAGAGACCCAGTACTTC

j_call: TRBJ2-1
v_call: TRBV9
clone_size: -
d_call: TRBD2
cdr3_aa: CASSALAGGLYNEQFF
cdr3_nt: TGTGCCAGCAGCGCCCTAGCGGGGGGTTTATACAATGAGCAGTTCTTC

j_call: TRBJ2-3
v_call: TRBV28
clone_size: -
d_call: TRBD1
cdr3_aa: CASSTGTGVSDTQYF
cdr3_nt: TGTGCCAGCAGTACCGGGACAGGGGTATCAGATACGCAGTATTTT

j_call: TRBJ1-2
v_call: TRBV18
clone_size: -
d_call: TRBD1
cdr3_aa: CASSPSGQGPSYTF
cdr3_nt: TGTGCCAGCTCACCATCCGGACAGGGACCTTCCTACACCTTC

j_call: TRBJ2-5
v_call: TRBV19
clone_size: -
d_call: TRBD2
cdr3_aa: CASSTGGGVETQYF
cdr3_nt: TGTGCCAGTAGTACCGGCGGGGGAGTAGAGACCCAGTACTTC

j_call: TRBJ2-3
v_call: TRBV18
clone_size: -
d_call: -
cdr3_aa: CASSPNTASTDTQYF
cdr3_nt: TGTGCCAGCTCACCAAATACAGCTAGCACAGATACGCAGTATTTT

j_call: TRBJ2-7
v_call: TRBV24-1
clone_size: once
d_call: -
cdr3_aa: CATSDRDRPHEQYF
cdr3_nt: TGTGCCACCAGTGATCGAGACAGGCCCCACGAGCAGTACTTC

j_call: TRBJ1-2
v_call: TRBV5-1
clone_size: -
d_call: -
cdr3_aa: CASSLAASRAFPNGYTF
cdr3_nt: TGCGCCAGCAGCTTGGCAGCTAGCCGGGCCTTTCCAAATGGCTACACCTTC

j_call: TRBJ1-1
v_call: TRBV21-1
clone_size: -
d_call: -
cdr3_aa: CASVKRRDTEAFF
cdr3_nt: TGTGCCAGCGTTAAGAGACGGGACACTGAAGCTTTCTTT

j_call: TRBJ2-7
v_call: TRBV19
clone_size: -
d_call: -
cdr3_aa: CASNQAPAYEQYF
cdr3_nt: TGTGCCAGTAACCAGGCCCCAGCCTACGAGCAGTACTTC

j_call: TRBJ2-3
v_call: TRBV5-1
clone_size: once
d_call: TRBD1
cdr3_aa: CASSLGGQGATDTQYF
cdr3_nt: TGCGCCAGCAGCTTGGGTGGACAGGGTGCCACAGATACGCAGTATTTT

j_call: TRBJ2-5
v_call: TRBV28
clone_size: few
d_call: -
cdr3_aa: CASSLAGAGETQYF
cdr3_nt: TGTGCCAGCAGTTTAGCGGGGGCTGGGGAGACCCAGTACTTC

j_call: TRBJ1-2
v_call: TRBV20-1
clone_size: -
d_call: TRBD1
cdr3_aa: CSASGGQGLLNYGYTF
cdr3_nt: TGCAGTGCTAGTGGGGGACAGGGGCTATTAAACTATGGCTACACCTTC

j_call: TRBJ2-2
v_call: TRBV7-8
clone_size: -
d_call: -
cdr3_aa: CASSQTSNTGELFF
cdr3_nt: TGTGCCAGCAGCCAAACATCGAACACCGGGGAGCTGTTTTTT

j_call: TRBJ1-2
v_call: TRBV24-1
clone_size: once
d_call: -
cdr3_aa: CATSPRGYTF
cdr3_nt: TGTGCCACCTCCCCGCGAGGCTACACCTTC

j_call: TRBJ2-4
v_call: TRBV9
clone_size: -
d_call: -
cdr3_aa: CASSPLEATKNIQYF
cdr3_nt: TGTGCCAGCAGCCCCCTCGAGGCCACAAAAAACATTCAGTACTTC

j_call: TRBJ1-1
v_call: TRBV19
clone_size: few
d_call: -
cdr3_aa: CASSINRASAEAFF
cdr3_nt: TGTGCCAGTAGTATTAACAGGGCGAGCGCTGAAGCTTTCTTT

j_call: TRBJ2-3
v_call: TRBV7-3
clone_size: -
d_call: -
cdr3_aa: CASSLKSGGGAGGNTQYF
cdr3_nt: TGTGCCAGCAGCTTAAAGTCTGGCGGGGGCGCCGGAGGGAATACGCAGTATTTT

j_call: TRBJ1-2
v_call: TRBV12-3/TRBV12-4
clone_size: -
d_call: -
cdr3_aa: CASSLEPYGYTF
cdr3_nt: TGTGCCAGCTCGCTGGAGCCCTATGGCTACACCTTC